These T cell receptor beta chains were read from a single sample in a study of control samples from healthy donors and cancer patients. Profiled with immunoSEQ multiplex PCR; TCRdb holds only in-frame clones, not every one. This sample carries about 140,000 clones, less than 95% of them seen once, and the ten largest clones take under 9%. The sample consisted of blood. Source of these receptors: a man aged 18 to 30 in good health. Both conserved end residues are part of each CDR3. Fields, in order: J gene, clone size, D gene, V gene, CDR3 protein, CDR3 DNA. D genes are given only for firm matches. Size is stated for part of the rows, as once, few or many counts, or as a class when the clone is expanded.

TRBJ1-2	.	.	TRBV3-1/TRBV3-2	CASSPTDSSYGYTF	TGTGCCAGCAGCCCCACGGACAGTTCGTATGGCTACACCTTC
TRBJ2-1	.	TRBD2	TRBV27	CASSLTSGGRGEQFF	TGTGCCAGCAGTTTAACTAGCGGGGGTCGGGGTGAGCAGTTCTTC
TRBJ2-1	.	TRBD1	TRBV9	CASSSRTGGSYNEQFF	TGTGCCAGCAGCTCTCGGACAGGGGGCTCCTACAATGAGCAGTTCTTC
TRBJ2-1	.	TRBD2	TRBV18	CASSRLAGEYNEQFF	TGTGCCAGCTCACGACTAGCGGGGGAGTACAATGAGCAGTTCTTC
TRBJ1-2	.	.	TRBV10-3	CAISARDGYTF	TGTGCCATCTCTGCGCGAGATGGCTACACCTTC
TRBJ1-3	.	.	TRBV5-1	CASRWAASGNTIYF	TGCGCCAGCAGATGGGCAGCCTCTGGAAACACCATATATTTT
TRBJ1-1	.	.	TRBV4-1	CASSHQGNLEAFF	TGCGCCAGCAGCCACCAGGGCAACCTTGAAGCTTTCTTT
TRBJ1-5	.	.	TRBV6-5	CASNGQVYQPQHF	TGTGCCAGCAACGGGCAGGTATATCAGCCCCAGCATTTT
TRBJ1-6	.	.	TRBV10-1	CASSESIALNSPLHF	TGCGCCAGCAGTGAGTCGATAGCCTTGAATTCACCCCTCCACTTT
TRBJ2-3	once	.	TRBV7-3	CASSLYQADTQYF	TGTGCCAGCAGCTTATATCAGGCAGATACGCAGTATTTT
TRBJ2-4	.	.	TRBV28	CASSPTGGFTKNIQYF	TGTGCCAGCAGCCCAACCGGAGGTTTCACCAAAAACATTCAGTACTTC
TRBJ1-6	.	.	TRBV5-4	CASSTEVRDSPLHF	TGTGCCAGCAGTACGGAGGTTCGGGATTCACCCCTCCACTTT
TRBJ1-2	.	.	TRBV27	CASSPQGPYGYTF	TGTGCCAGCAGCCCCCAGGGGCCCTATGGCTACACCTTC
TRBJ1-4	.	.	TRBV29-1	CSARTDPGEKLFF	TGCAGCGCCAGGACAGATCCGGGGGAAAAACTGTTTTTT
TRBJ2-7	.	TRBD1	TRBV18	CASSQDRGRSEQYF	TGTGCCAGCTCACAGGACAGGGGGCGGTCCGAGCAGTACTTC
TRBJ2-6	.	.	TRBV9	CASSVDQRGANVLTF	TGTGCCAGCAGCGTAGACCAGCGCGGGGCCAACGTCCTGACTTTC
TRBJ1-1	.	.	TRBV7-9	CASSLAIGASTEAFF	TGTGCCAGCAGCTTAGCGATTGGGGCCAGCACTGAAGCTTTCTTT
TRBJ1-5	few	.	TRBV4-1	CASSQSRDNNQPQHF	TGCGCCAGCAGCCAGTCCCGGGACAACAATCAGCCCCAGCATTTT
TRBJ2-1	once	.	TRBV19	CASTYGGYNEQFF	TGTGCCAGTACCTACGGGGGTTACAATGAGCAGTTCTTC
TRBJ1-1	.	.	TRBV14	CASSHQTGAEAFF	TGTGCCAGCAGCCACCAAACAGGCGCTGAAGCTTTCTTT
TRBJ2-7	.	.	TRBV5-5	CASSLIADLTGEQYF	TGTGCCAGCAGCTTGATAGCCGACCTTACAGGCGAGCAGTACTTC
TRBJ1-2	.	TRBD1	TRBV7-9	CASSSVTGTGVTYGYTF	TGTGCCAGCAGTTCCGTTACCGGGACAGGGGTTACCTACGGCTACACCTTC
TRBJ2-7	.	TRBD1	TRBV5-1	CASSSGGWGVASEQYF	TGCGCCAGCAGCTCAGGGGGCTGGGGGGTGGCCTCCGAGCAGTACTTC
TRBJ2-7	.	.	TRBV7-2	CASSLGAFSYEQYF	TGTGCCAGCAGCTTGGGGGCCTTCTCCTACGAGCAGTACTTC
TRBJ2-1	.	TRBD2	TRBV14	CASSQETSGGYNEQFF	TGTGCCAGCAGCCAAGAGACTAGCGGGGGCTACAATGAGCAGTTCTTC
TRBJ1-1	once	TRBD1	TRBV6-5	CASSLDRGYTEAFF	TGTGCCAGCAGCCTCGACAGGGGGTACACTGAAGCTTTCTTT
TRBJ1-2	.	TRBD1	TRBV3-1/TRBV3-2	CASSQAPSGGDGYTF	TGTGCCAGCAGCCAAGCCCCCTCAGGGGGCGATGGCTACACCTTC
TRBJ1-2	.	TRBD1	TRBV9	CASSPHQDRGVGGYTF	TGTGCCAGCAGCCCCCACCAGGACAGGGGAGTCGGAGGCTACACCTTC
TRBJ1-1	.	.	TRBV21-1	CASRLTDSTEAFF	TGTGCCAGCAGGTTGACGGACAGCACTGAAGCTTTCTTT
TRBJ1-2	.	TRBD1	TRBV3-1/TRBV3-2	CASSPTGTGAVYGYTF	TGTGCCAGCAGCCCCACCGGGACAGGGGCTGTCTATGGCTACACCTTC
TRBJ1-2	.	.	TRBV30	CAWSQSRGYGYTF	TGTGCCTGGAGTCAGTCCCGAGGCTATGGCTACACCTTC
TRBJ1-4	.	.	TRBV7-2	CASSPRGGLTNEKLFF	TGTGCCAGCAGCCCGAGAGGGGGATTAACTAATGAAAAACTGTTTTTT
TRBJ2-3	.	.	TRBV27	CASSFFGDTQYF	TGTGCCAGCAGTTTTTTCGGGGATACGCAGTATTTT
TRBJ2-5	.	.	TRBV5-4	CASSRNRGGETQYF	TGTGCCAGCAGCCGTAACAGGGGAGGGGAGACCCAGTACTTC
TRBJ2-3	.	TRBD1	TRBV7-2	CASSLVAGDSYTDTQYF	TGTGCCAGCAGCTTAGTCGCAGGGGACAGCTACACAGATACGCAGTATTTT
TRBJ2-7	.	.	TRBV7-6	CASSLEPGVYEQYF	TGTGCCAGCAGCTTAGAACCGGGGGTCTACGAGCAGTACTTC
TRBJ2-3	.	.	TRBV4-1	CASSQTFTRDTQYF	TGCGCCAGCAGCCAGACGTTCACCCGGGATACGCAGTATTTT
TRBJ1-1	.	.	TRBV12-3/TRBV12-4	CASSRTVNTEAFF	TGTGCCAGCAGCCGTACTGTGAACACTGAAGCTTTCTTT
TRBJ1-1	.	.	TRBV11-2	CASSSQAGMNTEAFF	TGTGCCAGCAGCTCCCAGGCGGGAATGAACACTGAAGCTTTCTTT
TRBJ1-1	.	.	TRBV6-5	CASSYGGVKLNTEAFF	TGTGCCAGCAGTTACGGTGGGGTAAAGCTGAACACTGAAGCTTTCTTT
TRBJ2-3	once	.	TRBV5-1	CASSLASGGPTDTQYF	TGCGCCAGCAGCTTGGCATCAGGCGGACCCACAGATACGCAGTATTTT
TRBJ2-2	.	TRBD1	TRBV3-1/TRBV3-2	CASYSGDRGRSTGELFF	TGTGCCAGCTATAGTGGAGACAGGGGGCGCAGCACCGGGGAGCTGTTTTTT
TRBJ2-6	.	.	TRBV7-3	CASSLGGSGANVLTF	TGTGCCAGCAGCTTAGGGGGCTCTGGGGCCAACGTCCTGACTTTC
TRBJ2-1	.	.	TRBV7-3	CASSSIQDNEQFF	TGTGCCAGCAGCTCCATCCAAGACAATGAGCAGTTCTTC
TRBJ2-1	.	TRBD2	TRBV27	CASSKGTSGYNEQFF	TGTGCCAGCTCGAAAGGGACTAGCGGCTACAATGAGCAGTTCTTC
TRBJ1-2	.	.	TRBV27	CASALPSGGYTF	TGTGCCAGCGCCCTCCCTAGCGGTGGCTACACCTTC
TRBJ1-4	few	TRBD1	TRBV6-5	CASSYSQGVVEKLFF	TGTGCCAGCAGTTACTCGCAGGGGGTGGTTGAAAAACTGTTTTTT
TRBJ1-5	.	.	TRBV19	CASSIVAGDNQPQHF	TGTGCCAGTAGTATAGTTGCGGGAGACAATCAGCCCCAGCATTTT
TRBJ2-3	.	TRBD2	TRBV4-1	CASSQDSVSGGAVDTQYF	TGCGCCAGCAGCCAAGATTCGGTCAGCGGGGGGGCGGTAGATACGCAGTATTTT
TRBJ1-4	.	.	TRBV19	CASSIDGNEKLFF	TGTGCCAGTAGTATCGACGGGAATGAAAAACTGTTTTTT